This T cell receptor beta chain stems from a study of cytomegalovirus exposure and HLA in healthy donors. Study findings and constraints: Most TCR sequences showed up rarely, but some public TCRs showed up in many donors. Altogether, 150 to 200 TCR beta chains were recorded as cytomegalovirus-associated. The TCR clusters that emerged in the first cohort tended, a later analysis found, to co-occur in the roughly 120 validation repertoires. Cytomegalovirus status was reportedly diagnosed by the classifier with high sensitivity and specificity.

The V gene's germline CDR1 is MNHEY and CDR2 SVGAGI. J lost 3 bases, V lost 5 bases, and 3 bases had no gene match. CDR3 length equals 15 residues. Assay used: immunoSEQ multiplex PCR; TCRdb lists only in-frame clones, some missing. The sample includes some 320,000 clones, approximately 90% of them seen just once. In the case of this clone: Its antigen remains unknown.

V is TRBV6-5 and J is TRBJ2-1; 11 nucleotides agree with TRBD2. The sequence was collected from a woman aged 30 to 39 in good health and CMV-seropositive. Sequencing was performed on PBMCs. CDR3 residues: CASSRTSGYYNEQFF. CDR3 coding DNA: TGTGCCAGCAGTCGGACTAGCGGGTACTACAATGAGCAGTTCTTC.